A selection of T cell receptor beta chains follows, all from one sample in a study of blood T cell repertoires in COVID-19. Measured with immunoSEQ multiplex PCR; TCRdb has only the in-frame clones, and not every one. This table has roughly 380,000 clones, about 88% appearing once. The sequenced sample consisted of peripheral blood. Receptors were obtained from a woman between 40 and 55 years old with COVID-19, enrolled during active disease. Each CDR3 is given with its conserved first and last residue. D genes are given only for firm matches. Rows may omit the clone size; those that give it use once, few, many or a size class.

>TRBD1|-|TRBV7-2|TRBJ1-4
CASSRRTGVEKLFF
TGTGCCAGCAGCCGCCGGACAGGGGTTGAAAAACTGTTTTTT
>-|-|TRBV3-1/TRBV3-2|TRBJ2-5
CASSQGRDLQETQYF
TGTGCCAGCAGCCAGGGAAGGGACTTACAAGAGACCCAGTACTTC
>-|-|TRBV30|TRBJ1-1
CAWTHQGRMNTEAFF
TGTGCCTGGACCCACCAGGGGCGGATGAACACTGAAGCTTTCTTT
>-|-|TRBV29-1|TRBJ1-1
CSVEDQAADRAFF
TGCAGCGTTGAAGATCAGGCGGCCGACAGGGCTTTCTTT
>TRBD1|-|TRBV28|TRBJ2-2
CASSFEDRGVIGELFF
TGTGCCAGCAGTTTCGAGGACAGGGGTGTGATTGGGGAGCTGTTTTTT
>-|once|TRBV9|TRBJ2-3
CASSVEGLSTDTQYF
TGTGCCAGCAGCGTAGAAGGACTGAGCACAGATACGCAGTATTTT
>TRBD2|-|TRBV6-5|TRBJ2-7
CASSKRLAGHEQYF
TGTGCCAGCAGTAAAAGACTAGCGGGACACGAGCAGTACTTC
>TRBD1|-|TRBV5-1|TRBJ2-5
CASSLGDRVETQYF
TGCGCCAGCAGCTTGGGGGACAGGGTTGAGACCCAGTACTTC
>-|-|TRBV10-3|TRBJ1-2
CAISESEGGYGYTF
TGTGCCATCAGTGAGTCGGAGGGTGGCTATGGCTACACCTTC
>TRBD1|-|TRBV28|TRBJ2-7
CASSFPVTGTASYEQYF
TGTGCCAGCAGTTTCCCTGTTACGGGGACAGCCTCCTACGAGCAGTACTTC
>TRBD1|-|TRBV6-5|TRBJ1-2
CASSPLGQDYGYTF
TGTGCCAGCAGTCCCTTAGGACAGGACTATGGCTACACCTTC
>TRBD1|-|TRBV28|TRBJ1-3
CASSRTGGGNTIYF
TGTGCCAGCAGCCGGACAGGGGGAGGAAACACCATATATTTT
>-|-|TRBV4-2|TRBJ1-5
CASSQDEGGSQPQHF
TGTGCCAGCAGCCAAGATGAGGGAGGGAGTCAGCCCCAGCATTTT
>-|-|TRBV4-3|TRBJ1-2
CASSEGGRNYGYTF
TGCGCCAGCAGCGAAGGGGGGAGGAACTATGGCTACACCTTC
>-|-|TRBV9|TRBJ1-2
CASSAGAGKGYTF
TGTGCCAGCAGCGCTGGGGCAGGGAAAGGCTACACCTTC
>TRBD1|-|TRBV19|TRBJ1-4
CASSQQGVWGATNEKLFF
TGTGCCAGTAGTCAACAGGGGGTTTGGGGGGCAACTAATGAAAAACTGTTTTTT
>-|-|TRBV7-9|TRBJ1-4
CASSPQSTNEKLFF
TGTGCCAGCAGCCCCCAATCAACTAATGAAAAACTGTTTTTT
>-|-|TRBV28|TRBJ2-1
CASSLSHNEQFF
TGTGCCAGCAGTTTATCTCACAATGAGCAGTTCTTC
>TRBD2|-|TRBV7-6|TRBJ2-1
CASSSSGISYNEQFF
TGTGCCAGCAGCTCAAGCGGGATCTCCTACAATGAGCAGTTCTTC
>-|-|TRBV28|TRBJ1-4
CASSIPDWNEKLFF
TGTGCCAGCAGTATCCCAGACTGGAATGAAAAACTGTTTTTT
>TRBD2|-|TRBV18|TRBJ2-1
CASSPTRLAGAYNEQFF
TGTGCCAGCTCACCTACACGACTAGCGGGAGCCTACAATGAGCAGTTCTTC
>TRBD1|-|TRBV7-9|TRBJ2-4
CASSFTGATKGIQYF
TGTGCCAGCAGCTTTACAGGGGCGACCAAGGGCATTCAGTACTTC
>-|-|TRBV6-5|TRBJ1-1
CASSKTYNTEAFF
TGTGCCAGCAGCAAAACCTACAACACTGAAGCTTTCTTT
>-|-|TRBV28|TRBJ1-5
CASSPPRGGGNQPQHF
TGTGCCAGCAGTCCACCTAGGGGAGGAGGCAATCAGCCCCAGCATTTT
>-|-|TRBV5-4|TRBJ1-1
CASSLAQWGGEAFF
TGTGCCAGCAGCTTGGCCCAGTGGGGCGGAGAAGCTTTCTTT
>TRBD2|-|TRBV5-1|TRBJ2-3
CASSGTSAITDTQYF
TGCGCCAGCAGTGGGACTAGCGCTATCACAGATACGCAGTATTTT
>TRBD1|few|TRBV6-5|TRBJ1-6
CASSYNRDRVHLHF
TGTGCCAGCAGTTACAATCGGGACAGGGTCCACCTCCACTTT
>-|-|TRBV4-1|TRBJ2-1
CASSQGDWTTLGNEQFF
TGCGCCAGCAGCCAAGGGGATTGGACTACCCTCGGGAATGAGCAGTTCTTC
>-|-|TRBV9|TRBJ2-1
CASSVVPTSTYNEQFF
TGTGCCAGCAGCGTAGTCCCAACTTCGACCTACAATGAGCAGTTCTTC
>TRBD1|once|TRBV12-5|TRBJ1-1
CASGEPTGGSGEAFF
TGTGCTAGTGGTGAACCTACAGGGGGCTCGGGTGAAGCTTTCTTT
>-|-|TRBV27|TRBJ2-1
CASTGLRELDNEQFF
TGTGCCAGCACCGGCCTTCGGGAGCTTGACAATGAGCAGTTCTTC
>TRBD1|-|TRBV16|TRBJ1-6
CASSQTTGGYSPLHF
TGTGCCAGCAGCCAAACTACAGGGGGGTATTCACCCCTCCACTTT
>-|-|TRBV6-5|TRBJ1-2
CASSPDRSSNYGYTF
TGTGCCAGCAGCCCCGACAGGAGCTCGAACTATGGCTACACCTTC
>-|few|TRBV30|TRBJ1-4
CAWSHTGYNEKLFF
TGTGCCTGGAGCCACACAGGGTATAATGAAAAACTGTTTTTT
>-|-|TRBV24-1|TRBJ2-5
CATSDWTGWGGETQYF
TGTGCCACCAGTGATTGGACAGGGTGGGGGGGAGAGACCCAGTACTTC
>-|-|TRBV2|TRBJ2-3
CASSETRGADTQYF
TGTGCCAGCAGTGAAACCAGGGGAGCAGATACGCAGTATTTT
>-|-|TRBV4-1|TRBJ2-3
CASRNFPDITASTDTQYF
TGCGCCAGCAGAAACTTCCCCGATATAACAGCCAGCACAGATACGCAGTATTTT
>TRBD2|-|TRBV27|TRBJ2-2
CASSLGLEGGTGELFF
TGTGCCAGCAGTCTGGGACTAGAAGGGGGCACCGGGGAGCTGTTTTTT
>TRBD2|-|TRBV9|TRBJ2-3
CASSSGLASNTQYF
TGTGCCAGCAGCTCGGGACTAGCGTCAAATACGCAGTATTTT
>-|-|TRBV6-5|TRBJ2-3
CASSYAGRLTDTQYF
TGTGCCAGCAGTTACGCGGGTAGACTCACAGATACGCAGTATTTT
>-|-|TRBV5-1|TRBJ1-6
CASSLEGNSPLHF
TGCGCCAGCAGCTTGGAGGGGAATTCACCCCTCCACTTT
>-|-|TRBV28|TRBJ1-2
CASSGTRYGYTF
TGTGCCAGCAGCGGGACTCGCTATGGCTACACCTTC
>TRBD1|once|TRBV7-9|TRBJ2-7
CASSSTQAGGVSYEQYF
TGTGCCAGCAGCTCGACCCAGGCAGGGGGCGTATCCTACGAGCAGTACTTC
>-|-|TRBV2|TRBJ1-1
CASSAKRGTEAFF
TGTGCCAGCAGTGCAAAAAGGGGAACTGAAGCTTTCTTT
>TRBD2|-|TRBV4-1|TRBJ2-2
CASSHSGGENTGELFF
TGCGCCAGCAGCCACAGCGGGGGGGAGAACACCGGGGAGCTGTTTTTT
>-|-|TRBV5-1|TRBJ1-1
CASSLDLRGAQAFF
TGCGCCAGCAGCTTGGATTTGCGGGGGGCACAAGCTTTCTTT
>TRBD1|-|TRBV4-2|TRBJ1-2
CASSHESKTGWANYGYTF
TGTGCCAGCAGCCACGAATCCAAGACAGGGTGGGCGAACTATGGCTACACCTTC
>TRBD2|-|TRBV6-5|TRBJ2-5
CASMDRGGAETQYF
TGTGCCAGCATGGACCGCGGGGGGGCTGAGACCCAGTACTTC
>-|-|TRBV4-3|TRBJ2-7
CASSQDGARGATITPYEQYF
TGCGCCAGCAGCCAAGATGGAGCCAGGGGGGCAACAATCACACCCTACGAGCAGTACTTC
>-|-|TRBV2|TRBJ1-1
CASSESRQAEAFF
TGTGCCAGCAGTGAATCACGACAAGCTGAAGCTTTCTTT
>TRBD2|-|TRBV7-8|TRBJ2-5
CASSLWLDLAGGPRQKTQYF
TGTGCCAGCAGCTTATGGCTCGATCTAGCGGGAGGGCCAAGGCAGAAGACCCAGTACTTC
>TRBD2|once|TRBV28|TRBJ2-1
CASSTTSSGGLNEQFF
TGTGCCAGCAGTACAACCTCTAGCGGGGGCCTCAATGAGCAGTTCTTC
>TRBD1|-|TRBV7-3|TRBJ2-6
CASSSGTGFSGANVLTF
TGTGCCAGCAGCTCGGGGACAGGGTTCTCTGGGGCCAACGTCCTGACTTTC
>-|once|TRBV28|TRBJ2-7
CASSPPRGSEQYF
TGTGCCAGCAGCCCGCCCCGGGGAAGCGAGCAGTACTTC
>-|-|TRBV7-9|TRBJ2-1
CASSLVLRNNEQFF
TGTGCCAGCAGCTTAGTCCTCAGAAACAATGAGCAGTTCTTC
>-|few|TRBV27|TRBJ1-2
CASSLQGSHGYTF
TGTGCCAGCAGTTTACAGGGCTCCCATGGCTACACCTTC
>-|-|TRBV7-2|TRBJ2-1
CASSLAYGNEQFF
TGTGCCAGCAGCTTAGCGTACGGGAATGAGCAGTTCTTC